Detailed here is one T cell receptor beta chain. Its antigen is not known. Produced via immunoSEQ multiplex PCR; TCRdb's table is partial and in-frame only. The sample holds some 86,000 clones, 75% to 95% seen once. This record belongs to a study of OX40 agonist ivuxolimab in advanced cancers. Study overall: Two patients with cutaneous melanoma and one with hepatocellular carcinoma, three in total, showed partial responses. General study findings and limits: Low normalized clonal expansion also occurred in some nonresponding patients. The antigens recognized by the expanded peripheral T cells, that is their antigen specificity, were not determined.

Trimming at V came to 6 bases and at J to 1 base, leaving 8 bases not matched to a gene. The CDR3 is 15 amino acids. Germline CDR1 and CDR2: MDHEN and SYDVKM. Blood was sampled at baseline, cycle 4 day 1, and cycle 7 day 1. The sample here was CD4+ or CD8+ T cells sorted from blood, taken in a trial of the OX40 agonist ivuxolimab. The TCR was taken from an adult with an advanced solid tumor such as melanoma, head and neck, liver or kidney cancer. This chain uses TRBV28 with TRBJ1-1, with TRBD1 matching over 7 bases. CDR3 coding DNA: TGTGCCAGCAGCCCTAGGACAGGAAAGAACACTGAAGCTTTCTTT. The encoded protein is CASSPRTGKNTEAFF.